Listed below are T cell receptor beta chains from one sample, sequenced in a study of blood T cell repertoires in COVID-19. Libraries were prepared by immunoSEQ multiplex PCR; TCRdb keeps only in-frame clonotypes and omits some of them. The profile shows more than 150,000 clones, 83% of them singletons. The sample taken for sequencing was peripheral blood. These receptors were collected from a woman aged 40 to 50 with acute or convalescent COVID-19. Both conserved end residues are part of each CDR3. Fields, in order: V gene, J gene, D gene, clone size, CDR3 protein, CDR3 DNA. The D gene is left open where the match is weak. Only part of the rows carry a size: once, few, many, or a class if the clone is expanded.

V: TRBV7-9; J: TRBJ2-7; D: .; size: .; CDR3: CASSSTSYEQYF; DNA: TGTGCCAGCAGCTCCACTTCCTACGAGCAGTACTTC
V: TRBV6-5; J: TRBJ1-2; D: .; size: .; CDR3: CASRWSLQANYGYTF; DNA: TGTGCCAGCAGATGGAGCCTGCAAGCTAACTATGGCTACACCTTC
V: TRBV10-1; J: TRBJ1-5; D: .; size: .; CDR3: CASSGYSGPDKSSNQPQHF; DNA: TGCGCCAGCAGTGGATACTCCGGGCCGGACAAGTCAAGCAATCAGCCCCAGCATTTT
V: TRBV19; J: TRBJ2-1; D: TRBD1; size: .; CDR3: CASSIVGQGSNEQFF; DNA: TGTGCCAGTAGTATAGTAGGACAGGGCAGCAATGAGCAGTTCTTC
V: TRBV9; J: TRBJ2-1; D: .; size: once; CDR3: CASSVGTYNEQFF; DNA: TGTGCCAGCAGCGTAGGCACATACAATGAGCAGTTCTTC
V: TRBV6-4; J: TRBJ1-2; D: TRBD1; size: .; CDR3: CASSATGTDYGYTF; DNA: TGTGCCAGCAGTGCCACCGGGACAGACTATGGCTACACCTTC
V: TRBV7-8; J: TRBJ1-1; D: TRBD1; size: .; CDR3: CASSSGQGNFRTEAFF; DNA: TGTGCCAGCAGCTCGGGACAGGGAAATTTTCGCACTGAAGCTTTCTTT
V: TRBV5-1; J: TRBJ2-7; D: TRBD2; size: few; CDR3: CASSLAGGYLYEQYF; DNA: TGCGCCAGCAGCTTAGCGGGAGGGTATCTCTACGAGCAGTACTTC
V: TRBV29-1; J: TRBJ1-2; D: .; size: few; CDR3: CSVVTAVANYGYTF; DNA: TGCAGCGTTGTGACAGCTGTTGCTAACTATGGCTACACCTTC
V: TRBV6-5; J: TRBJ1-1; D: .; size: .; CDR3: CASSYSIGGTEAFF; DNA: TGTGCCAGCAGTTACTCGATTGGCGGCACTGAAGCTTTCTTT
V: TRBV30; J: TRBJ1-5; D: .; size: .; CDR3: CAWSVPGSRPQHF; DNA: TGTGCCTGGAGTGTACCCGGCTCTAGGCCCCAGCATTTT
V: TRBV18; J: TRBJ1-4; D: .; size: .; CDR3: CASSPTPSNEKLFF; DNA: TGTGCCAGCTCACCAACCCCCAGTAATGAAAAACTGTTTTTT
V: TRBV11-2; J: TRBJ2-1; D: .; size: .; CDR3: CASSAIRRTPSYNEQFF; DNA: TGTGCCAGCAGCGCAATACGCAGGACTCCCTCCTACAATGAGCAGTTCTTC
V: TRBV7-9; J: TRBJ2-2; D: .; size: .; CDR3: CASSSGRLQGLDGGELFF; DNA: TGTGCCAGCAGCTCAGGTAGACTACAGGGCCTTGACGGCGGGGAGCTGTTTTTT
V: TRBV24-1; J: TRBJ2-2; D: .; size: .; CDR3: CATSDLQPGAGGELFF; DNA: TGTGCCACCAGTGATTTGCAGCCAGGGGCGGGCGGGGAGCTGTTTTTT
V: TRBV24-1; J: TRBJ2-5; D: TRBD1; size: .; CDR3: CATSDTRDSEGETQYF; DNA: TGTGCCACCAGTGACACCCGGGACAGTGAGGGAGAGACCCAGTACTTC
V: TRBV5-8; J: TRBJ2-3; D: TRBD2; size: .; CDR3: CASFTSGTTDTQYF; DNA: TGTGCCAGCTTTACTAGCGGGACCACAGATACGCAGTATTTT
V: TRBV6-1; J: TRBJ2-1; D: TRBD2; size: .; CDR3: CASSEGGPGTSFEQFF; DNA: TGTGCCAGCAGTGAAGGGGGTCCCGGGACTAGCTTTGAGCAGTTCTTC
V: TRBV6-5; J: TRBJ1-5; D: .; size: .; CDR3: CASRDSPRRPQHF; DNA: TGTGCCAGCAGGGACAGCCCACGACGGCCCCAGCATTTT
V: TRBV30; J: TRBJ1-5; D: .; size: .; CDR3: CAWSIGRNQPQHF; DNA: TGTGCCTGGAGTATTGGGCGAAATCAGCCCCAGCATTTT
V: TRBV7-2; J: TRBJ2-3; D: TRBD1; size: .; CDR3: CASSLESRQGMQDTQYF; DNA: TGTGCCAGCAGCTTAGAATCCCGACAGGGGATGCAGGATACGCAGTATTTT
V: TRBV6-6; J: TRBJ2-1; D: .; size: .; CDR3: CASRTGYGNEQFF; DNA: TGTGCCAGCAGGACGGGGTACGGCAATGAGCAGTTCTTC
V: TRBV27; J: TRBJ2-7; D: .; size: .; CDR3: CASSRDRDSYEQYF; DNA: TGTGCCAGCAGTCGCGATCGGGACTCCTACGAGCAGTACTTC